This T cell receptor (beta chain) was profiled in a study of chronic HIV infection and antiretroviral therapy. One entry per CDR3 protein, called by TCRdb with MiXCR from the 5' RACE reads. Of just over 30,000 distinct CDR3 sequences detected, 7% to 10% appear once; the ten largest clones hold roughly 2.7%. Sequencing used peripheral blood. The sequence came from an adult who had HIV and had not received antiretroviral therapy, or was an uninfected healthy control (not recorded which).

The CDR3 DNA sequence: TGTGCCAGCAGCTTTGGCGGGAGGACGTACGAGCAGTACTTC. It translates to CASSFGGRTYEQYF. The J gene is TRBJ2-7, the V gene TRBV11-2; TRBD2 aligns across 8 bases. The length of the CDR3 is 14 residues. Losses at the gene ends were 3 bases for V and 4 bases for J; bases not matched to a gene: 5. Germline V lookup: CDR1 SGHAT, CDR2 FQNNGV.